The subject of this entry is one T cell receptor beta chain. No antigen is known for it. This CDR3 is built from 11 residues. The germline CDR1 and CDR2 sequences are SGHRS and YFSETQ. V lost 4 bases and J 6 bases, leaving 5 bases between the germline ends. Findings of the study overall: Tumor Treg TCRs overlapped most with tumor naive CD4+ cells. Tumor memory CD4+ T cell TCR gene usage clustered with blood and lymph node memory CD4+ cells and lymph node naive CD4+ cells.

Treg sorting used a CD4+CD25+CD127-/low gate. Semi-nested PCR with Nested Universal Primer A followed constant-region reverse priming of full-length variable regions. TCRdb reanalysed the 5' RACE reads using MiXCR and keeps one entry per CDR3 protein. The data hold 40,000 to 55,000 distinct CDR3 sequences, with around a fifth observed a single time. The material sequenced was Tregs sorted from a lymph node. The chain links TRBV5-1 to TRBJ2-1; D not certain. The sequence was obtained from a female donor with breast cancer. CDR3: CASSASNEQFF. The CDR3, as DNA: TGCGCCAGCAGCGCGAGCAATGAGCAGTTCTTC.